This is a list of T cell receptor beta chains from one sample in a study of T cell responses to AZD1222 COVID-19 vaccine. Some clones are missing from TCRdb's copy, which holds only in-frame ones; the method was immunoSEQ multiplex PCR. The sample has around 190,000 clones, around nine tenths seen once. Sequenced material: peripheral blood, taken 28 days after the second AZD1222 dose. The receptor source for this set is an adult who received the AZD1222 COVID-19 vaccine. CDR3s include the opening cysteine and the closing phenylalanine or tryptophan. A D gene is named only where the DNA matches it firmly. For some rows the clone size is stated as once, few or many, or as a class when expanded; others skip it.

>TRBJ2-7|TRBD1|-|TRBV5-4
CASSLGGTGNEQYF
TGTGCCAGCAGCTTGGGTGGGACAGGGAACGAGCAGTACTTC
>TRBJ2-5|-|-|TRBV12-3/TRBV12-4
CASSRLQETQYF
TGTGCCAGCAGCCGCCTCCAAGAGACCCAGTACTTC
>TRBJ1-4|-|-|TRBV7-6
CASSRLRDGEKLFF
TGTGCCAGCAGCCGTTTGAGGGACGGTGAAAAACTGTTTTTT
>TRBJ1-5|-|-|TRBV19
CASSPTPPGGQPQHF
TGTGCCAGTAGTCCCACCCCCCCAGGAGGCCAGCCCCAGCATTTT
>TRBJ1-1|-|-|TRBV5-5
CASSLVPGVGGNTEAFF
TGTGCCAGCAGCTTGGTCCCAGGAGTAGGTGGGAACACTGAAGCTTTCTTT
>TRBJ1-4|-|-|TRBV28
CASSLPGGDEKLFF
TGTGCCAGCAGTTTACCCGGGGGAGATGAAAAACTGTTTTTT
>TRBJ2-2|TRBD1|-|TRBV11-2
CASSLGTGDTGELFF
TGTGCCAGCAGCCTAGGGACAGGCGACACCGGGGAGCTGTTTTTT
>TRBJ1-5|-|once|TRBV5-1
CASRLGADSNQPQHF
TGCGCCAGCCGCCTGGGAGCAGACAGCAATCAGCCCCAGCATTTT
>TRBJ2-7|TRBD1|-|TRBV4-3
CASSQDLVGTGGIRSSYEQYF
TGCGCCAGCAGCCAAGATCTAGTCGGGACAGGGGGAATTCGGAGCTCCTACGAGCAGTACTTC
>TRBJ2-7|TRBD1|-|TRBV2
CASRTDRSSYEQYF
TGTGCCAGCAGGACGGACAGGAGCTCCTACGAGCAGTACTTC
>TRBJ2-1|-|-|TRBV11-3
CASSQFDEQFF
TGTGCCAGCAGCCAGTTTGATGAGCAGTTCTTC
>TRBJ1-1|-|-|TRBV3-1/TRBV3-2
CASHRGRVKILDTEAFF
TGTGCCTCCCACCGGGGCAGGGTAAAAATTTTGGACACTGAAGCTTTCTTT
>TRBJ2-7|TRBD2|few|TRBV9
CASSVAPSGEYEQYF
TGTGCCAGCAGCGTAGCGCCTAGCGGGGAATACGAGCAGTACTTC
>TRBJ2-7|-|-|TRBV6-5
CAVGTLGSYEQYF
TGTGCCGTCGGGACACTGGGCTCCTACGAGCAGTACTTC
>TRBJ1-5|-|-|TRBV12-3/TRBV12-4
CASSFASNQPQHF
TGTGCCAGCAGTTTTGCGAGCAATCAGCCCCAGCATTTT
>TRBJ1-3|-|-|TRBV5-1
CASSPAGGDGDTIYF
TGCGCCAGCAGCCCCGCCGGAGGGGACGGAGACACCATATATTTT
>TRBJ1-2|-|-|TRBV9
CASSASGARGYGYTF
TGTGCCAGCAGCGCCAGTGGGGCGCGGGGCTATGGCTACACCTTC
>TRBJ1-5|-|-|TRBV9
CASSVGVSNQPQHF
TGTGCCAGCAGCGTCGGGGTAAGCAATCAGCCCCAGCATTTT
>TRBJ1-1|-|-|TRBV20-1
CSASKGGEAFF
TGCAGTGCTAGCAAAGGCGGTGAAGCTTTCTTT
>TRBJ2-5|TRBD2|-|TRBV19
CASREVGLAVETQYF
TGTGCCAGTAGGGAGGTGGGACTAGCCGTAGAGACCCAGTACTTC
>TRBJ2-7|-|once|TRBV2
CASSEGQPGGGQYF
TGTGCCAGCAGTGAGGGGCAGCCGGGTGGTGGGCAGTACTTC
>TRBJ1-2|-|-|TRBV28
CASSSPSAGGDGYTF
TGTGCCAGCAGTTCACCCTCCGCAGGTGGGGATGGCTACACCTTC
>TRBJ2-6|-|few|TRBV7-9
CASSLGPGIVNVLTF
TGTGCCAGCAGCTTAGGGCCAGGGATTGTCAACGTCCTGACTTTC
>TRBJ1-5|-|once|TRBV6-6
CASNYQPQHF
TGTGCCAGCAATTATCAGCCCCAGCATTTT